This T cell receptor (beta chain) was recovered during a study of blood T cell repertoires in COVID-19. Whole-study context: Spain, Italy and the United States supplied samples that represented acute and convalescent COVID-19.

Profiled with immunoSEQ multiplex PCR; TCRdb holds only in-frame clones, not every one. The sample contains just under 90,000 clones, around 72% of which appear only once. The TCR comes from a woman of 80 years or more with acute or convalescent COVID-19. The sequenced sample was peripheral blood.

The CDR3 protein is CASSLGGADTQYF. CDR3 DNA: TGTGCCAGCAGCTTAGGGGGGGCAGATACGCAGTATTTT. The V gene is TRBV11-2, the J gene TRBJ2-3, with TRBD2 as a possible D gene (6 bases). This CDR3 region has 13 residues. Trimming cost V 1 base and J 4 bases, with 6 bases left between them. Germline V lookup: CDR1 SGHAT, CDR2 FQNNGV.